Below are 7 T cell receptor beta chains sequenced from a single sample in a study of T cell changes during pregnancy in multiple sclerosis. Clones were sequenced by immunoSEQ multiplex PCR, and TCRdb holds only the in-frame ones, with some missing. The table has about 80,000 clones, 92% seen once. The sample was peripheral blood, taken before pregnancy. The receptors here all came from a female donor with multiple sclerosis, enrolled in a pregnancy study.

The genes are TRBV5-1 and TRBJ2-2; D unclear. Trimming took off 0 bases at V and 4 bases at J, with 4 bases between the two ends. The CDR3 is 13 amino acids. Germline loops: CDR1 SGHRS, CDR2 YFSETQ. CDR3 region: CASSLASTGELFF. In DNA form, the CDR3 reads TGCGCCAGCAGCTTGGCCAGCACCGGGGAGCTGTTTTTT.

This chain uses TRBV30 with TRBJ2-4; tentative D call: TRBD1 (5 bases). This CDR3 has 16 residues. Germline V gene sequence: CDR1 GTSNPN, CDR2 SVGIG (reference sequence). V was pared by 0 bases and J by 0 bases, with 12 bases between. In DNA, the CDR3 is TGTGCCTGGAGTGTAAGGACAAATCTAGCCAAAAACATTCAGTACTTC. It encodes CAWSVRTNLAKNIQYF.

This clone appeared a single time. The chain is built from TRBV2 and TRBJ2-1, with a possible D match to TRBD1 (6 bases). CDR1 and CDR2 from the germline V gene are SNHLY and FYNNEI. This CDR3 is built from 13 residues. Trimming shortened V by 8 bases and J by 2 bases, and 10 bases separated the two germline ends. CDR3 amino acids: CASARDTYNEQFF. In nucleotides, the CDR3 is TGTGCCAGCGCCCGGGACACCTACAATGAGCAGTTCTTC.

The rearrangement uses TRBV4-2 and TRBJ2-7; 8 nucleotides line up with TRBD2. V shed 0 bases and J 1 base; nucleotides not matched to a gene: 2. Germline CDR1 is LGHNA and CDR2 is YNFKEQ. This CDR3 comprises 15 residues. CDR3 loop: CASSQDTSGSYEQYF. The CDR3 bases are TGTGCCAGCAGCCAAGATACTAGCGGATCCTACGAGCAGTACTTC.

The chain employs TRBV28 and TRBJ1-2; unclear D gene. Trimming cost V 1 base and J 4 bases, with 10 bases left between them. This CDR3 spans 14 amino acids. Germline V gene lookup returns CDR1 MDHEN and CDR2 SYDVKM. This CDR3 is CASSLSLGAYGYTF. CDR3 sequence (DNA): TGTGCCAGCAGTTTATCCTTGGGAGCCTATGGCTACACCTTC.

This chain links TRBV2 with TRBJ2-2; D is unclear. The V and J ends lost 5 bases and 3 bases respectively, with 10 bases between them. The CDR3 totals 14 residues. Germline V lookup: CDR1 SNHLY, CDR2 FYNNEI. The CDR3 nucleotides read TGTGCCAGCAGTCGAGTAGCCTACACCGGGGAGCTGTTTTTT. This gives the protein CASSRVAYTGELFF.

V gene TRBV5-1 combines with J gene TRBJ1-1, with 9 bases lining up with TRBD1. The CDR3 extends over 19 amino acids. Unmatched junction bases numbered 13, after V lost 0 bases and J lost 1 base. The germline gives CDR1 SGHRS, CDR2 YFSETQ. Here the CDR3 DNA reads TGCGCCAGCAGCTTGGTTGTAGGGACAGGGTTTTTGGGGAACACTGAAGCTTTCTTT. Protein product: CASSLVVGTGFLGNTEAFF.